The 11 T cell receptor beta chains below come from one sample, sequenced in a study of post-analysis software for immune sequencing data (dated by TCRdb to the mid-2010s). The paper's findings and limits, for the study overall: Roughly 5 TRBV segments, including TRBV5-6, TRBV5-1 and TRBV20-1, were significantly more frequent in patients than controls.

Antigen specificity for these receptors is unknown. To prepare the library, PCR was applied. The sample was run on an Illumina HiSeq 2500. To reduce PCR and sequencing biases, unique molecular identifiers were incorporated into the TCR beta cDNA libraries. TCRdb cleaned the public reads at Q25 with fastp, built clones with MiXCR and kept in-frame beta chains. Here each entry gathers all rows of one CDR3 protein and keeps the most common genes and DNA. This sample is represented by fewer than 850,000 distinct CDR3 sequences; about 32% of them were singletons. Approximately 0.6% of the sample goes to the ten largest clones. Sequenced material: blood. The source is a girl between 10 and 17 years old with multiple sclerosis.

Comment on this clonotype: At one end the junction does not follow the germline gene, possibly because of a read error. The chain links TRBV7-8 to TRBJ2-3; the D gene is possibly TRBD2 (5 bases). The CDR3 contains 15 residues. Germline lookup yields CDR1 SGHVS and CDR2 FQNEAQ. CDR3 loop: CACYRGRPIGDAQYF. CDR3 in DNA: TGTGCCTGCTACCGAGGGCGACCCATCGGAGATGCGCAGTATTTT. Supplemented by reference TRBV7-8 and TRBJ2-3, the full variable domain reads GAGVSQSPRYKVAKRGQDVALRCDPISGHVSLFWYQQALGQGPEFLTYFQNEAQLDKSGLPSDRFFAERPEGSVSTLKIQRTQQEDSAVYLCACYRGRPIGDAQYFGPGTRLTVL.

This chain links TRBV4-3 with TRBJ2-7, with 9 bases that match TRBD1. Unmatched junction bases numbered 6, after V lost 5 bases and J lost 4 bases. This CDR3 has 14 residues. From germline, CDR1 is LGHNA and CDR2 YSLEER. The CDR3 sequence is CASSLRTGVYEQYF. CDR3 DNA: TGCGCCAGCAGCTTACGGACAGGGGTATACGAGCAGTACTTC.

This clonotype was found a few times. The V gene is TRBV27, the J gene TRBJ2-5, with D perhaps given as TRBD1 or TRBD2 (6 bases each). Trimming removed 6 bases from V and 4 bases from J, with 21 bases in between. CDR3 size: 16 residues. Looked up from germline, CDR1 is MNHEY and CDR2 is SMNVEV (reference sequence). The CDR3 nucleotides read TGTGCCAGCAGGCTAAGGGGGAGGTGGGGGTCAGAGACCCAGTACTTC. The encoded protein is CASRLRGRWGSETQYF.

This clonotype was seen more than once but under ten times. The CDR3 reads CASSSIRDRSFNEQFF. The CDR3 DNA sequence: TGTGCCAGCAGCTCTATCCGGGACAGGAGTTTCAATGAGCAGTTCTTC. The V and J genes are TRBV7-9 and TRBJ2-1, with 8 bases lining up with TRBD1. Germline V gene sequence: CDR1 SEHNR, CDR2 FQNEAQ (reference sequence). This CDR3 has 16 amino acids. V lost 4 bases and J lost 6; bases outside the gene matches: 11.

With regard to this clonotype: A much larger clone differs by one base, so this may be a read error. The chain recombines TRBV20-1 with TRBJ2-5, with 8 nucleotides matching TRBD2. Trimming cost V 7 bases and J 4 bases; bases outside gene matches: 5. The CDR3 has 12 amino acids. Germline V gene lookup returns CDR1 DFQATT and CDR2 SNEGSKA (reference sequence). DNA of the CDR3: TGCAGTGGGGCTCTAGCGGGAGAGACCCAGTACTTC. The encoded protein is CSGALAGETQYF.

This clonotype was observed a few times. The V gene is TRBV15, the J gene TRBJ2-7, with unresolved D. Trimming removed 4 bases from V and 3 bases from J, with 13 bases in between. The CDR3 extends over 14 amino acids. Germline CDR1 LNHNV, CDR2 YYDKDF (reference sequence). The CDR3 loop reads CATSKPSRNYEQYF. The CDR3 region has the DNA TGTGCCACCAGCAAACCTTCTCGAAACTACGAGCAGTACTTC.

V usage is TRBV10-3 and J usage is TRBJ2-5; 9 positions agree with TRBD1. Germline assignment: CDR1 ENHRY and CDR2 SYGVKD. V lost 7 bases, J lost 11 bases, and 17 bases stayed unmatched. This CDR3 has 15 residues. DNA of the CDR3: TGTGCCATCAACCAGGGACAGGGAGGGAGCAATGAGCAGTACTTC. The encoded protein is CAINQGQGGSNEQYF.

The V gene is TRBV28, the J gene TRBJ2-2; 7 bases are shared with TRBD1. V lost 5 bases, J lost 2 bases, and 11 bases stayed unmatched. Germline CDR1 and CDR2: MDHEN and SYDVKM. CDR3 length: 17 residues. This chain's CDR3 is CASSPRPGTDNTGELFF. The CDR3 nucleotides read TGTGCCAGCAGTCCTAGGCCCGGGACAGATAACACCGGGGAGCTGTTTTTT.

The chain is built from TRBV11-2 and TRBJ2-1; D unresolved. Germline V gene lookup returns CDR1 SGHAT and CDR2 FQNNGV. With 4 bases removed from V and 0 bases from J, the gap between germline ends came to 10 bases. The CDR3 is 15 amino acids. CDR3 amino acids: CASSSRLSSYNEQFF. The CDR3 DNA reads as TGTGCCAGCAGCTCGAGACTGTCCTCCTACAATGAGCAGTTCTTC.

This clonotype has a count of ten or more. The chain employs TRBV4-3 and TRBJ2-7; no reliable D call. The germline V and J ends were trimmed by 0 bases and 0 bases, with 9 bases remaining between them. Germline V lookup: CDR1 LGHNA, CDR2 YSLEER. The CDR3 is made up of 15 amino acids. The CDR3 nucleotides are TGCGCCAGCAGCCAAGATTCGGGTTACTCCTACGAGCAGTACTTC. Translated, it gives CASSQDSGYSYEQYF.

This clonotype has more than one count but fewer than ten. The chain employs TRBV6-5 and TRBJ1-2; no clear D gene. The V and J ends lost 5 bases and 8 bases respectively, with 24 bases between them. The germline V gene has CDR1 MNHEY and CDR2 SVGAGI. CDR3 size: 16 residues. The DNA for the CDR3 is TGTGCCAGCAGTATCAACTTTGCGGCGGGTGGGAAGGGCTACACCTTC. It translates to CASSINFAAGGKGYTF.